One sample yielded the 14 T cell receptor beta chains listed below, sequenced in a study of T cells in Graves' hyperthyroidism and ophthalmopathy (dated by TCRdb to between 2018 and 2021). Library method: multiplex PCR. Sequencing took place on an Illumina HiSeq 2000. The TCR beta CDR3 regions were amplified from RNA transcripts. The first round of RT-PCR for the TCR CDR3 was performed with the HTBI primer set and the Qiagen OneStep RT-PCR kit. The public reads were quality trimmed at Q25 with fastp and then assembled into clones with MiXCR by TCRdb, keeping productive beta chains. Rows matching on CDR3 protein sequence are summarized as one entry with the most common DNA and genes. This sample holds over 700,000 distinct CDR3 sequences; approximately 19% were observed only once. Of the sample, 16% is held by the ten largest clones. The sequenced sample consisted of blood. The receptor set was obtained from a woman aged 45-59 years with Graves' hyperthyroidism that later progressed to Graves' ophthalmopathy.

This clonotype was counted at least ten times. This chain connects TRBV12-3 or TRBV12-4 to TRBJ1-1; the D is unclear. The CDR3 length is 14 residues. V lost 5 bases and J 3 bases, leaving 13 bases between the germline ends. The CDR3 loop is CASSRTAIDTEAFF. The CDR3, as DNA: TGTGCCAGCAGTCGGACCGCGATCGACACTGAAGCTTTCTTT.

The V gene is TRBV20-1, the J gene TRBJ1-1; no reliable D call. CDR1 is DFQATT and CDR2 is SNEGSKA in the germline V gene (reference sequence). Between the trimmed V and J ends, which lost 3 bases and 2 bases, there was a span of 10 bases. The CDR3 runs to 13 residues. CDR3 nucleotides: TGCAGTGCTAGTTGGGCGTTAAACACTGAAGCTTTCTTT. This translates into CSASWALNTEAFF.

This clonotype was observed a handful of times. This chain uses TRBV7-9 with TRBJ1-6; D is undetermined. This CDR3 has 13 residues. The germline CDR1 and CDR2 sequences are SEHNR and FQNEAQ (reference sequence). With 5 bases removed from V and 7 bases from J, the gap between germline ends came to 9 bases. The CDR3 nucleotides read TGTGCCAGCAGCCAGACTGGGAATTCACCCCTCCACTTT. Translating gives CASSQTGNSPLHF.

In this sample, this clonotype turned up many times. This chain links TRBV13 with TRBJ2-1; TRBD1 might be the D (6 bases). CDR1 is PRHDT and CDR2 is FYEKMQ in the germline V gene (reference sequence). There are 13 residues in the CDR3. Between the trimmed V and J ends, which lost 5 bases and 5 bases, there was a span of 10 bases. CDR3 nucleotide sequence: TGTGCCAGCAGCGCCAACAGGGACAATGAGCAGTTCTTC. Residues: CASSANRDNEQFF. Drawing the rest from reference TRBV13 and TRBJ2-1, the complete variable domain is AAGVIQSPRHLIKEKRETATLKCYPIPRHDTVYWYQQGPGQDPQFLISFYEKMQSDKGSIPDRFSAQQFSDYHSELNMSSLELGDSALYFCASSANRDNEQFFGPGTRLTVL.

This clonotype was picked up many times. The rearrangement uses TRBV3-1 and TRBJ1-3; 7 positions agree with TRBD1. Germline V CDR1 and CDR2: LGHDT, YNNKEL (reference sequence). The CDR3 contains 19 residues. Trimming removed 4 bases from V and 0 bases from J; junction bases left unmatched: 15. The CDR3 DNA sequence: TGTGCCAGCAGCCCCACCGCCGGGACAGATTCCAGCTCTGGAAACACCATATATTTT. As protein: CASSPTAGTDSSSGNTIYF.

The sample holds a few counts of this clonotype. The rearrangement uses TRBV30 and TRBJ2-3; tentative D call: TRBD1 (6 bases). CDR3 length: 18 residues. Germline V CDR1 and CDR2: GTSNPN, SVGIG (reference sequence). V was clipped by 4 bases and J by 0 bases, with 23 bases between them. Here the CDR3 DNA reads TGTGCCTGGAACCCCCCCCCCCAATACAGGGCTAGCACAGATACGCAGTATTTT. This translates into CAWNPPPQYRASTDTQYF.

The chain recombines TRBV11-2 with TRBJ1-6, with TRBD1 as a possible D gene (5 bases). CDR1 and CDR2 (germline): SGHAT, FQNNGV. CDR3 length: 14 residues. Deletions cut 1 base from V and 10 bases from J, with 11 bases between. CDR3 sequence reads: CASSLARARSPLHF. The CDR3 nucleotides are TGTGCCAGCAGCTTAGCCAGGGCTAGATCACCCCTCCACTTT. Combining the CDR3 with reference TRBV11-2 and TRBJ1-6 gives the whole variable domain EAGVAQSPRYKIIEKRQSVAFWCNPISGHATLYWYQQILGQGPKLLIQFQNNGVVDDSQLPKDRFSAERLKGVDSTLKIQPAKLEDSAVYLCASSLARARSPLHFGNGTRLTVT.

The genes are TRBV12-5 and TRBJ1-4, with D hard to call. Trimming removed 0 bases at V and 0 bases at J, with 14 bases between. The CDR3 has 18 amino acids. Germline V lookup: CDR1 LGHNT, CDR2 FRNRAP. CDR3 coding DNA: TGTGCTAGTGGTTTGGTAGTGAGAGGACGTGCAACTAATGAAAAACTGTTTTTT. This gives the protein CASGLVVRGRATNEKLFF.

The chain joins TRBV11-2 to TRBJ2-7, with 9 bases identical to TRBD1. V dropped 9 bases and J dropped 4; count of bases not matched to a gene: 10. This CDR3 is built from 14 residues. Germline lookup yields CDR1 SGHAT and CDR2 FQNNGV. CDR3 bases: TGTGCCAGTAGTGCCCGGGGGACAGGGTACGAGCAGTACTTC. This codes for CASSARGTGYEQYF.

The gene calls are TRBV10-3 and TRBJ2-3; 7 bases map to TRBD1. The CDR3 is 16 residues long. The J segment lost 0 bases and the V segment lost 6 bases, leaving 9 bases of the junction unmatched. Germline values: CDR1 ENHRY, CDR2 SYGVKD. The CDR3 nucleotides are TGTGCCATCAGCACTACGGGACAGACAAGCACAGATACGCAGTATTTT. This gives the protein CAISTTGQTSTDTQYF.

On this clonotype itself: Given a much more abundant clone one base away, this may be a read error. The rearrangement joins TRBV30 to TRBJ1-2, with D possibly matching TRBD1 (5 bases). CDR1 is GTSNPN, CDR2 SVGIG, per germline (reference sequence). This CDR3 has 13 amino acids. V lost 8 bases and J lost 7, with 20 bases in between. The CDR3 bases are TGTGCCCACTTCTCCAGGGACGCTTTTGGCTACACCTTC. Its translation is CAHFSRDAFGYTF.

This clonotype was picked up many times. V gene TRBV3-1 combines with J gene TRBJ1-1, with D possibly TRBD1 on 5 matching bases. Germline loops: CDR1 LGHDT, CDR2 YNNKEL (reference sequence). The CDR3 loop spans 15 amino acids. With 0 bases removed from V and 1 base from J, the gap between germline ends came to 9 bases. The CDR3: CASSQDLGQNTEAFF. In DNA form, the CDR3 reads TGTGCCAGCAGCCAAGACCTCGGACAGAACACTGAAGCTTTCTTT.

This clonotype has just a few counts. This chain uses TRBV24-1 with TRBJ2-2; D is tentatively TRBD1 or TRBD2 (5 bases each). Per germline, CDR1 KGHDR and CDR2 SFDVKD. This CDR3 comprises 14 residues. V was clipped by 4 bases and J by 6 bases, with 11 bases between them. The CDR3 sequence: CATSEHRDAGELFF. The CDR3 DNA reads as TGTGCCACCAGTGAGCACCGGGACGCCGGGGAGCTGTTTTTT.

This clonotype was counted at least ten times. The chain employs TRBV7-6 and TRBJ1-1; D may be TRBD1 (5 bases). V lost 5 bases and J 2 bases, leaving 15 bases between the germline ends. Germline loops: CDR1 SGHVS, CDR2 FNYEAQ. This CDR3 has 15 residues. CDR3 amino acids: CASSPRSGGNTEAFF. CDR3 in DNA: TGTGCCAGCAGCCCGCGCTCCGGGGGAAACACTGAAGCTTTCTTT.